These 24 T cell receptor beta chains share one sample of origin, sequenced in a study of early stage breast cancer tumors. Measured with immunoSEQ multiplex PCR; TCRdb has only the in-frame clones, and not every one. The sample has around 71,000 clones, roughly 80% seen once; the top ten hold 3.5%. The specimen was blood. The receptors come from a person between 55 and 69 years old with breast cancer.

The DNA for the CDR3 is TGTGCCAGTAGTACCCCCCGGGACAGGGGAAAAAGCTCTGGGGCCAACGTCCTGACTTTC. This gives the protein CASSTPRDRGKSSGANVLTF. The chain joins TRBV19 to TRBJ2-6; 10 bases map to TRBD1. The V gene's germline CDR1 is LNHDA and CDR2 SQIVND (reference sequence). V lost 4 bases to trimming and J lost 0 bases; unmatched junction nucleotides: 12. The CDR3 sequence is 20 residues long. Based on the CDR3 plus reference TRBV19 and TRBJ2-6, the full variable domain is DGGITQSPKYLFRKEGQNVTLSCEQNLNHDAMYWYRQDPGQGLRLIYYSQIVNDFQKGDIAEGYSVSREKKESFPLTVTSAQKNPTAFYLCASSTPRDRGKSSGANVLTFGAGSRLTVL.

This sequence joins TRBV6-5 and TRBJ1-1; no clear D. CDR3 length: 13 amino acids. Germline V gene sequence: CDR1 MNHEY, CDR2 SVGAGI. Trimming shortened V by 7 bases and J by 2 bases, and 11 bases separated the two germline ends. The CDR3 sequence is CASNMDGNTEAFF. The CDR3 coding sequence is TGTGCCAGCAACATGGACGGCAACACTGAAGCTTTCTTT.

This clone was detected only a few times. The V and J genes are TRBV5-6 and TRBJ1-2; D gene unclear. V shed 2 bases and J shed 7 bases, with 12 bases lying between them. This CDR3 has 13 residues. From germline, CDR1 is SGHDT and CDR2 YYEEEE. The CDR3 DNA sequence: TGTGCCAGCAGCTTAGGCCAGGTTCCTGGCTACACCTTC. Protein sequence: CASSLGQVPGYTF. Full variable domain (remainder filled in from reference TRBV5-6 and TRBJ1-2): DAGVTQSPTHLIKTRGQQVTLRCSPKSGHDTVSWYQQALGQGPQFIFQYYEEEERQRGNFPDRFSGHQFPNYSSELNVNALLLGDSALYLCASSLGQVPGYTFGSGTRLTVV.

The CDR3 here is CASSSPATGFGETQYF. CDR3 nucleotide sequence: TGTGCCAGCAGTTCCCCCGCCACAGGGTTCGGGGAGACCCAGTACTTC. The chain is built from TRBV7-9 and TRBJ2-5; perhaps TRBD1 as D (6 bases). Germline V gives CDR1 SEHNR, CDR2 FQNEAQ (reference sequence). This CDR3 contains 16 residues. V gave up 6 bases and J gave up 5 bases, with 22 bases separating them.

Here the CDR3 DNA reads TGTGCCAGCAGTTTGAGAGGCGGCTACACCTTC. Translated: CASSLRGGYTF. The genes are TRBV28 and TRBJ1-2; D remains ambiguous. V was trimmed by 3 bases and J by 8 bases, leaving 7 bases between them. The length of the CDR3 is 11 residues. Germline values: CDR1 MDHEN, CDR2 SYDVKM.

The chain couples TRBV28 to TRBJ2-2; either TRBD1 or TRBD2 may fit D (5 bases each). V was clipped by 6 bases and J by 7 bases, with 12 bases between them. The CDR3 extends over 13 amino acids. The germline CDR1 and CDR2 sequences are MDHEN and SYDVKM. CDR3 in amino acids: CASSSRGFGELFF. In nucleotides, the CDR3 is TGTGCCAGCAGCTCGAGGGGTTTCGGGGAGCTGTTTTTT. The variable domain in full, completed from reference TRBV28 and TRBJ2-2, reads DVKVTQSSRYLVKRTGEKVFLECVQDMDHENMFWYRQDPGLGLRLIYFSYDVKMKEKGDIPEGYSVSREKKERFSLILESASTNQTSMYLCASSSRGFGELFFGEGSRLTVL.

The rearrangement joins TRBV10-2 to TRBJ1-2, with a possible D match to TRBD1 (5 bases). Trimming pared 8 bases from V and 8 bases from J, leaving 15 bases between. CDR3 length equals 12 residues. Per germline, CDR1 WSHSY and CDR2 SAAADI. CDR3 bases: TGCGCCAGCCACCAGGGATCCCTGGGCTACACCTTC. This encodes CASHQGSLGYTF.

The rearrangement uses TRBV7-3 and TRBJ1-5; TRBD1 matches at 9 bases. Germline V gene data show CDR1 as SGHTA and CDR2 as FQGTGA. J gave up 9 bases and V 5 bases, and 5 bases lay outside the gene matches. The CDR3 covers 13 residues. The CDR3 region has the DNA TGTGCCAGCAGCCAGGACAGGGGCCGGCCCCAGCATTTT. This codes for CASSQDRGRPQHF.

The chain couples TRBV12-1 to TRBJ2-5. TRBV12-1 is a pseudogene. CDR3 length: 11 amino acids. The CDR3 nucleotides are TGTGCCAGCAGCTTTTACGAGACCCAGTACTTC. It translates to CASSFYETQYF.

The V gene is TRBV5-6, the J gene TRBJ2-1, with D hard to call. V lost 4 bases, J lost 9 bases, and 8 bases lay in between. CDR3 size: 11 residues. The germline V gene encodes CDR1 SGHDT and CDR2 YYEEEE. The CDR3 DNA sequence: TGTGCCAGCAGCCAGGTTCTTGAGCAGTTCTTC. It yields the protein CASSQVLEQFF.

This chain links TRBV2 with TRBJ1-3, with D possibly TRBD1 on 5 matching bases. The length of the CDR3 is 17 residues. V lost 2 bases to trimming and J lost 1 base, with 15 bases between them. CDR1 SNHLY and CDR2 FYNNEI come from the germline V gene. CDR3 coding DNA: TGTGCCAGCAGTGAACACTACGCGGGACTGTCTGGAAACACCATATATTTT. It translates to CASSEHYAGLSGNTIYF.

This sequence joins TRBV4-2 and TRBJ1-5, with D perhaps TRBD1 (5 bases). Germline V gene sequence: CDR1 LGHNA, CDR2 YNFKEQ. CDR3 size: 15 residues. Trimming removed 4 bases from V and 1 base from J, with 11 bases in between. CDR3 in amino acids: CASSLSWDSNQPQHF. CDR3 nucleotide sequence: TGTGCCAGCAGCCTCTCTTGGGACAGCAATCAGCCCCAGCATTTT.

This chain connects TRBV28 to TRBJ1-2, with D perhaps TRBD1 (6 bases). CDR1 MDHEN and CDR2 SYDVKM come from the germline V gene. This CDR3 comprises 15 residues. V lost 3 bases, J lost 5 bases, and 16 bases lay in between. The CDR3: CASSFPSTGQYGYTF. DNA of the CDR3: TGTGCCAGCAGTTTCCCCTCGACAGGACAGTATGGCTACACCTTC.

The chain is built from TRBV5-1 and TRBJ1-1; D gene uncertain. V was trimmed by 4 bases and J by 2 bases, leaving 9 bases between them. Germline CDR1 reads SGHRS; CDR2 reads YFSETQ. This CDR3 comprises 13 residues. The CDR3, as DNA: TGCGCCAGCAGCATGGACTTAAACACTGAAGCTTTCTTT. Its translation: CASSMDLNTEAFF.

V usage is TRBV5-1 and J usage is TRBJ1-1, with D perhaps TRBD1 (5 bases). Trimming stripped 0 bases from V and 11 bases from J, with 14 bases between. Germline loops: CDR1 SGHRS, CDR2 YFSETQ. There are 13 residues in the CDR3. The CDR3 nucleotides are TGCGCCAGCAGCTTGGGACAGCGGGCGGAGGCTTTCTTT. Protein product: CASSLGQRAEAFF.

This chain joins TRBV30 and TRBJ2-1; 9 bases align to TRBD2. Germline values: CDR1 GTSNPN, CDR2 SVGIG (reference sequence). The CDR3 has 15 residues. J lost 7 bases, V lost 0 bases, and 7 bases had no gene match. The CDR3 here is CAWSVRAGGWNEQFF. CDR3 nucleotides: TGTGCCTGGAGTGTACGAGCGGGAGGCTGGAATGAGCAGTTCTTC.

The J gene is TRBJ2-2, the V gene TRBV18; TRBD2 matches 7 bases. J was trimmed by 1 base and V by 6 bases; bases with no gene match: 8. This CDR3 comprises 16 residues. From germline, CDR1 is KGHSH and CDR2 LQKENI. Here the CDR3 DNA reads TGTGCCAGCTCCAAAGCGGGGCTGCAGAACACCGGGGAGCTGTTTTTT. It translates to CASSKAGLQNTGELFF.

The chain employs TRBV14 and TRBJ1-2; 9 bases line up with TRBD1. CDR3 size: 13 residues. CDR1 and CDR2 (germline): SGHDN, FVKESK. With V trimmed by 5 bases and J by 7 bases, 5 bases remained unmatched. Here the CDR3 reads CASSYRGQAGYTF. CDR3 DNA: TGTGCCAGCAGCTACAGGGGGCAAGCTGGCTACACCTTC. The full variable domain, its missing parts supplied by reference TRBV14 and TRBJ1-2, is EAGVTQFPSHSVIEKGQTVTLRCDPISGHDNLYWYRRVMGKEIKFLLHFVKESKQDESGMPNNRFLAERTGGTYSTLKVQPAELEDSGVYFCASSYRGQAGYTFGSGTRLTVV.

The chain carries TRBV28 and TRBJ2-7, with D hard to call. The CDR3 spans 15 residues. Trimming pared 3 bases from V and 4 bases from J, leaving 16 bases between. CDR1 and CDR2 (germline): MDHEN, SYDVKM. CDR3 residues: CASSFGPVSPYEQYF. As DNA, the CDR3 is TGTGCCAGCAGTTTCGGACCGGTTTCCCCTTACGAGCAGTACTTC.

The J gene is TRBJ1-1, the V gene TRBV18, with D tentatively TRBD1 (5 bases). CDR1 and CDR2 from the germline V gene are KGHSH and LQKENI. The germline V and J ends were trimmed by 3 bases and 2 bases, with 13 bases remaining between them. The CDR3 has 15 residues. CDR3 sequence: CASSPLRQLNTEAFF. The CDR3 nucleotides read TGTGCCAGCTCACCCTTACGACAGTTAAACACTGAAGCTTTCTTT.

This sequence joins TRBV15 and TRBJ1-5, with D possibly TRBD1 on 5 matching bases. Trimming took 3 bases from V and 4 from J, leaving 13 bases between them. Germline V lookup: CDR1 LNHNV, CDR2 YYDKDF (reference sequence). The CDR3 sequence is 15 residues long. The CDR3 protein is CATSSGGDRNQPQHF. CDR3 nucleotides: TGTGCCACCAGCAGCGGAGGGGACCGTAATCAGCCCCAGCATTTT.

The genes are TRBV19 and TRBJ2-1; the match to TRBD2 covers 9 bases. Unmatched junction bases numbered 5, after V lost 4 bases and J lost 1 base. CDR1 is LNHDA, CDR2 SQIVND, per germline (reference sequence). The CDR3 runs 16 residues. CDR3 DNA sequence: TGTGCCAGTAGTAGACGACTAGCGGCTTCCTACAATGAGCAGTTCTTC. Translation: CASSRRLAASYNEQFF.

V is TRBV28 and J is TRBJ2-3; 10 positions match TRBD2. Trimming at V came to 8 bases and at J to 0 bases, leaving 5 bases not matched to a gene. The CDR3 loop spans 15 amino acids. CDR1 is MDHEN, CDR2 SYDVKM, per germline. CDR3 loop: CASLKAGGSTDTQYF. The CDR3, as DNA: TGTGCCAGCCTGAAAGCGGGGGGGAGCACAGATACGCAGTATTTT.

This clone was observed a single time. This sequence joins TRBV6-6 and TRBJ2-2; TRBD1 might be the D (6 bases). CDR1 is MNHNY, CDR2 SVGAGI, per germline (reference sequence). The CDR3 contains 16 residues. Trimming pared 7 bases from V and 1 base from J, leaving 16 bases between. The CDR3 bases are TGTGCCAGCACCGCCGGGGACACACAGAACACCGGGGAGCTGTTTTTT. Encoded protein: CASTAGDTQNTGELFF.